The clone carrying this TCR beta chain was recorded once. Repertoires were generated with immunoSEQ multiplex PCR, while TCRdb's copy carries only in-frame clones and drops some. The repertoire includes approximately 57,000 clones, approximately 90% of them detected once, and 3.5% to 4.5% sits in the top ten. The sample originates from a study of T cell changes during pregnancy in multiple sclerosis. The CDR3 length is 18 residues. Here the sequenced sample was peripheral blood, taken after pregnancy. The V call is TRBV12-2, the J call TRBJ2-5; no check of the table's D call, TRBD2, against the DNA was made. TRBV12-2 is assigned pseudogene status. This TCR was recovered from a female donor in good health, enrolled as a control in a pregnancy study. The CDR3 here is CASRLGPKFGLMQETQYF. CDR3 sequence (DNA): TGTGCAAGTCGCTTAGGGCCTAAATTCGGACTGATGCAAGAGACCCAGTACTTC.